This TCR beta chain came from a study of blood T cells in healthy people across ages. In the study overall: Per two T cells, about one barcoded beta molecule was captured through template switching.

Germline V gene lookup returns CDR1 KGHSH and CDR2 LQKENI. The V and J ends lost 0 bases and 1 base respectively, with 9 bases between them. CDR3 length: 15 amino acids. Study observations and caveats: Comparison with aged donors showed that long-lived donors had more naive CD4+ cells and higher diversity.

For the second PCR, which ran for roughly 7 to 11 cycles, a sample-barcoded 5' primer and a J-beta primer mix were used. Researchers report that a template-switch adaptor with 12 random nucleotides tagged each cDNA molecule. Every sample returned 2.5 million or more CDR3-containing paired-end reads. TCRdb re-called the 5' RACE reads through MiXCR, storing one row per CDR3 protein. The table includes approximately 850,000 distinct CDR3 sequences, roughly 44% detected once. This clonotype has a handful of counts. The target antigen is unknown. Sequencing was done on a sample of blood. The clonotype was recovered from a man aged 55 to 70 in good health. V usage is TRBV18 and J usage is TRBJ1-1; no definite D call. The CDR3 here is CASSPPHRTNTEAFF. The CDR3 DNA follows: TGTGCCAGCTCACCACCCCACAGAACGAACACTGAAGCTTTCTTT. Looking up the rest from reference TRBV18 and TRBJ1-1 gives the full variable domain: NAGVMQNPRHLVRRRGQEARLRCSPMKGHSHVYWYRQLPEEGLKFMVYLQKENIIDESGMPKERFSAEFPKEGPSILRIQQVVRGDSAAYFCASSPPHRTNTEAFFGQGTRLTVV.